The next 31 T cell receptor beta chains were all read from a single sample in a study of PD-1 blockade in classical Hodgkin lymphoma. Time point indicated: cycle 4 day 1 (C4D1), after less than 7 weeks of nivolumab. Brentuximab vedotin exposure varied, and every patient relapsed after autologous stem cell transplantation. The assay was immunoSEQ multiplex PCR, and TCRdb's table has in-frame clones only and misses some. The table has over 20,000 clones, approximately 65% seen once. Sequences were derived from peripheral blood mononuclear cells (PBMCs), sampled before the fourth cycle of nivolumab. Receptor source: a human donor with classical Hodgkin lymphoma.

The rearrangement uses TRBV7-9 and TRBJ2-1; possibly TRBD1 or TRBD2 for D (5 bases each). Trimming took off 7 bases at V and 7 bases at J, with 17 bases between the two ends. The CDR3 length is 14 residues. From germline, CDR1 is SEHNR and CDR2 FQNEAQ (reference sequence). CDR3 coding DNA: TGTGCCAGCAACAAACGGGACCTGGGGAATGAGCAGTTCTTC. It specifies CASNKRDLGNEQFF.

CDR3: CASGDRDREYF. The CDR3 nucleotides read TGTGCCAGCGGGGACCGGGACAGGGAGTACTTC. The J gene is TRBJ2-5, the V gene TRBV28, with TRBD1 identical over 9 bases. There are 11 residues in the CDR3. The junction had 7 bases not matched to a gene; V was cut back by 8 bases and J by 12 bases. Germline CDR1 is MDHEN and CDR2 is SYDVKM.

The CDR3 DNA follows: TGCGCCAGCAGGACAGAAGGTCGGACAGATACGCAGTATTTT. Amino acids: CASRTEGRTDTQYF. The chain links TRBV5-1 to TRBJ2-3, with D tentatively TRBD1 (5 bases). The CDR3 runs to 14 residues. V gave up 5 bases and J gave up 3 bases, with 13 bases separating them. Germline values: CDR1 SGHRS, CDR2 YFSETQ.

The chain joins TRBV2 to TRBJ2-7; 9 bases map to TRBD1. With V trimmed by 7 bases and J by 5 bases, 9 bases remained unmatched. CDR3 length: 14 residues. CDR1 is SNHLY, CDR2 FYNNEI, per germline. CDR3 residues: CASNSQGAGDEQYF. CDR3 nucleotide sequence: TGTGCCAGCAATTCACAGGGGGCAGGGGACGAGCAGTACTTC.

The gene calls are TRBV21-1 and TRBJ2-7. TRBV21-1 is tagged as a pseudogene. The CDR3 runs 15 residues. The CDR3 here is CASSSVGREGSEQYV. The CDR3 DNA is TGTGCCAGCAGCAGTGTTGGCAGGGAAGGGAGCGAGCAGTACGTC.

V is TRBV9 and J is TRBJ1-1; perhaps TRBD1 as D (6 bases). This CDR3 has 13 residues. CDR1 is SGDLS, CDR2 YYNGEE, per germline. V was pared by 2 bases and J by 5 bases, with 10 bases between. The CDR3: CASSVTGTTEAFF. DNA for the CDR3: TGTGCCAGCAGCGTTACAGGGACTACTGAAGCTTTCTTT.

The table lists this clone with many counts. The chain employs TRBV18 and TRBJ1-2; 9 bases map to TRBD1. The V gene end was trimmed by 3 bases and the J gene end by 8 bases; junction bases not matched to a gene: 7. The CDR3 is 14 residues long. Germline-derived CDR1 and CDR2 are KGHSH and LQKENI. The CDR3, as DNA: TGTGCCAGCTCACCCCCGGGACAGGGTATGGGCTACACCTTC. It codes for CASSPPGQGMGYTF.

The chain couples TRBV5-1 to TRBJ1-1; D unclear. There are 14 residues in the CDR3. CDR1 and CDR2 from the germline V gene are SGHRS and YFSETQ. V was clipped by 2 bases and J by 6 bases, with 14 bases between them. The CDR3 nucleotides read TGCGCCAGCAGCTTTTGGACCGTCAACTCTGAAGCTTTCTTT. Amino acid sequence: CASSFWTVNSEAFF. The full variable domain, its missing parts supplied by reference TRBV5-1 and TRBJ1-1, is KAGVTQTPRYLIKTRGQQVTLSCSPISGHRSVSWYQQTPGQGLQFLFEYFSETQRNKGNFPGRFSGRQFSNSRSEMNVSTLELGDSALYLCASSFWTVNSEAFFGQGTRLTVV.

The count of this clone is one. As DNA, the CDR3 is TGTGCCAGCAGCTTAAGCGGGGGGGCATTAAACACCGGGGAGCTGTTTTTT. It is translated as CASSLSGGALNTGELFF. V is TRBV7-2 and J is TRBJ2-2; 10 nucleotides align to TRBD2. Germline V lookup: CDR1 SGHTA, CDR2 FQGNSA. Trimming at V came to 2 bases and at J to 2 bases, leaving 5 bases not matched to a gene. This CDR3 comprises 17 residues.

The chain recombines TRBV20-1 with TRBJ2-5; D tentatively reads TRBD1 or TRBD2 (5 bases each). Germline CDR1 DFQATT, CDR2 SNEGSKA (reference sequence). This CDR3 is built from 11 residues. V gave up 8 bases and J gave up 8 bases, with 15 bases separating them. Here the CDR3 reads CSPGRGPTQYF. The CDR3 DNA sequence: TGCAGTCCGGGACGGGGCCCCACCCAGTACTTC.

This clone came up many times. CDR3 sequence reads: CASSPGTLNTGELFF. DNA of the CDR3: TGTGCCAGCAGCCCGGGGACTTTAAACACCGGGGAGCTGTTTTTT. The chain combines TRBV9 with TRBJ2-2; possible D gene TRBD2, 6 bases. This CDR3 comprises 15 residues. Trimming removed 4 bases at V and 2 bases at J, with 12 bases between. The germline V gene encodes CDR1 SGDLS and CDR2 YYNGEE.

In its sample, this clone was seen once. The chain joins TRBV18 to TRBJ1-1; a weak D match, TRBD1 (5 bases). Trimming left V 3 bases short and J 8 bases short, with 10 bases between. Germline lookup yields CDR1 KGHSH and CDR2 LQKENI. The CDR3 runs to 12 residues. The CDR3 region has the DNA TGTGCCAGCTCACCCGGGACGGCAGAAGCTTTCTTT. This translates into CASSPGTAEAFF.

The chain joins TRBV11-3 to TRBJ1-1, with 9 positions matching TRBD1. Trimming at V came to 5 bases and at J to 0 bases, leaving 1 base not matched to a gene. The CDR3 is made up of 14 amino acids. CDR1 and CDR2 from the germline V gene are SGHNT and YENEEA. The CDR3 coding sequence is TGTGCCAGCAGCACAGGGGGCCTGAACACTGAAGCTTTCTTT. It is translated as CASSTGGLNTEAFF.

This chain links TRBV30 with TRBJ1-5; D is unresolved. This CDR3 contains 13 residues. From germline, CDR1 is GTSNPN and CDR2 SVGIG (reference sequence). V gave up 1 base and J gave up 3 bases, with 7 bases separating them. CDR3: CAWSAELNQPQHF. CDR3 nucleotides: TGTGCCTGGAGTGCTGAGCTCAATCAGCCCCAGCATTTT.

This clone has only a few counts. The chain uses TRBV28 and TRBJ1-4; D remains unclear. V was clipped by 5 bases and J by 4 bases, with 17 bases between them. The CDR3 is 16 amino acids. From germline, CDR1 is MDHEN and CDR2 SYDVKM. CDR3 protein: CASSQPIGWVNEKLFF. The DNA of the CDR3 is TGTGCCAGCAGTCAACCCATAGGGTGGGTTAATGAAAAACTGTTTTTT.

This clone was counted only a few times. The chain uses TRBV5-1 and TRBJ1-6; 9 bases line up with TRBD1. The germline V gene has CDR1 SGHRS and CDR2 YFSETQ. V lost 0 bases to trimming and J lost 14 bases; unmatched junction nucleotides: 9. The CDR3 is made up of 15 amino acids. The CDR3 region has the DNA TGCGCCAGCAGCTTGGAAACAGGGGGCCTTCGCACCCTCCACTTT. It is translated as CASSLETGGLRTLHF.

This clone was seen only a few times. The genes are TRBV19 and TRBJ1-5, with TRBD1 matching 7 bases. Trimming removed 6 bases from V and 7 bases from J; junction bases left unmatched: 12. This CDR3 is 15 amino acids long. Germline V lookup: CDR1 LNHDA, CDR2 SQIVND (reference sequence). CDR3 DNA: TGTGCCAGTAGCCCCCGACAGGGAGCAGGACAGCCCCAGCATTTT. This translates into CASSPRQGAGQPQHF.

The V call is TRBV4-3, the J call TRBJ1-2; D might be TRBD1 (5 bases). CDR1 and CDR2 (germline): LGHNA, YSLEER. V gave up 1 base and J gave up 5 bases, with 14 bases separating them. CDR3 length: 15 residues. The CDR3 nucleotides read TGCGCCAGCAGCCAAGTTACCCAGGGTAATTATGGCTACACCTTC. Its protein product is CASSQVTQGNYGYTF.

The chain combines TRBV4-1 with TRBJ1-1, with 7 nucleotides matching TRBD1. Germline V gene data show CDR1 as MGHRA and CDR2 as YSYEKL. The junction had 14 bases not matched to a gene; V was cut back by 0 bases and J by 1 base. The CDR3 length is 19 residues. The CDR3 reads CASSQENRQGRPWNTEAFF. The DNA for the CDR3 is TGCGCCAGCAGCCAAGAGAACAGACAGGGCCGACCGTGGAACACTGAAGCTTTCTTT.

The chain couples TRBV6-5 to TRBJ1-4; D is unclear. This CDR3 has 15 amino acids. Germline lookup yields CDR1 MNHEY and CDR2 SVGAGI. The V end lost 3 bases, the J end lost 6 bases, and 14 bases lay between the germline ends. The CDR3 loop reads CASSYSYSFDEKLFF. The CDR3 DNA is TGTGCCAGCAGTTATTCGTACAGCTTCGATGAAAAACTGTTTTTT.

The rearrangement links TRBV6-6 to TRBJ2-3; D call uncertain. V was shortened by 5 bases and J by 2 bases, with 8 bases between the two germline ends. Germline-derived CDR1 and CDR2 are MNHNY and SVGAGI (reference sequence). The CDR3 covers 13 residues. CDR3 protein: CASSAAYTDTQYF. CDR3 coding DNA: TGTGCCAGCAGTGCAGCGTACACAGATACGCAGTATTTT.

V usage is TRBV28 and J usage is TRBJ2-3; D possibly corresponds to TRBD2 (6 bases). The V and J ends lost 3 bases and 8 bases respectively, with 24 bases between them. The CDR3 has 17 amino acids. Germline values: CDR1 MDHEN, CDR2 SYDVKM. The CDR3 region has the DNA TGTGCCAGCAGTTTCGCCCTAGGGACTTTCGAAACCCGTACGCAGTATTTT. Protein product: CASSFALGTFETRTQYF.

V usage is TRBV6-5 and J usage is TRBJ2-5; D not certain. Per the germline V gene, CDR1 is MNHEY and CDR2 is SVGAGI. The V gene lost 2 bases and the J gene lost 5 bases, with 6 bases spanning the gap. The length of the CDR3 is 12 residues. CDR3 DNA sequence: TGTGCCAGCAGTTACGGTTCGGAGACCCAGTACTTC. This encodes CASSYGSETQYF.

The chain carries TRBV2 and TRBJ2-7; perhaps TRBD1 as D (6 bases). The CDR3 sequence is 14 residues long. The germline V and J ends were trimmed by 8 bases and 4 bases, with 18 bases remaining between them. CDR1 SNHLY and CDR2 FYNNEI come from the germline V gene. The chain's CDR3 is CASGGQTGAYEQYF. The CDR3 bases are TGTGCCAGCGGAGGACAGACGGGTGCATACGAGCAGTACTTC.

The genes are TRBV2 and TRBJ2-2; the match to TRBD2 covers 7 bases. Trimming took 8 bases from V and 1 from J; bases not matched to a gene: 4. Germline V gives CDR1 SNHLY, CDR2 FYNNEI. CDR3 length equals 14 residues. This chain's CDR3 is CASGRDRNTGELFF. The CDR3 DNA is TGTGCCAGCGGGAGGGATCGGAACACCGGGGAGCTGTTTTTT.

This rearrangement joins TRBV5-1 to TRBJ1-2; D perhaps matches TRBD1 (5 bases). The CDR3 contains 15 residues. Trimming took off 0 bases at V and 3 bases at J, with 12 bases between the two ends. The germline V gene has CDR1 SGHRS and CDR2 YFSETQ. The CDR3 reads CASSLAPDTHYGYTF. The CDR3 bases are TGCGCCAGCAGCTTGGCCCCGGACACGCACTATGGCTACACCTTC.

The chain recombines TRBV6-5 with TRBJ1-2; TRBD1 aligns across 8 bases. J was trimmed by 7 bases and V by 6 bases; bases with no gene match: 4. Germline values: CDR1 MNHEY, CDR2 SVGAGI. This CDR3 comprises 12 residues. The DNA of the CDR3 is TGTGCCAGCAGCGGGGACAGGCTTGGCTACACCTTC. Encoded protein: CASSGDRLGYTF.

The V call is TRBV5-1, the J call TRBJ1-2; D may be TRBD1 (5 bases). V lost 7 bases to trimming and J lost 4 bases, with 17 bases between them. CDR1 and CDR2 (germline): SGHRS, YFSETQ. The CDR3 runs 14 residues. In DNA form, the CDR3 reads TGCGCCAGCGATTGGACGGGGACTTCCTATGGCTACACCTTC. Translated, it gives CASDWTGTSYGYTF.

To note about this clone: A junction boundary mismatches the germline segment, possibly from a read error. The chain has TRBV7-2 and TRBJ1-6, with 8 bases that match TRBD1. The CDR3 extends over 18 amino acids. Looked up from germline, CDR1 is SGHTA and CDR2 is FQGNSA. DNA of the CDR3: TGTGCCAGCAGCTTAGCGCTTTGGGCGGACAGGGCTAATTCACTCCTCCACTTT. Protein: CASSLALWADRANSLLHF. The whole variable domain, remainder taken from reference TRBV7-2 and TRBJ1-6, is GAGVSQSPSNKVTEKGKDVELRCDPISGHTALYWYRQSLGQGLEFLIYFQGNSAPDKSGLPSDRFSAERTGGSVSTLTIQRTQQEDSAVYLCASSLALWADRANSLLHFGNGTRLTVT.

The rearrangement joins TRBV6-5 to TRBJ2-7, with 7 positions matching TRBD1. This CDR3 contains 15 residues. V dropped 4 bases and J dropped 4; count of bases not matched to a gene: 10. Germline V gene data show CDR1 as MNHEY and CDR2 as SVGAGI. CDR3 nucleotides: TGTGCCAGCAGTTCATTGGGGGACAGTCCTTACGAGCAGTACGTC. Its protein product is CASSSLGDSPYEQYV.

The chain's CDR3 is CASSYATPYEQFF. CDR3 DNA sequence: TGTGCCAGCAGTTACGCGACTCCCTATGAGCAGTTCTTC. The rearrangement joins TRBV6-5 to TRBJ2-1; D gene uncertain. This CDR3 has 13 residues. Germline CDR1 and CDR2: MNHEY and SVGAGI. V dropped 2 bases and J dropped 8 bases, with 10 bases sitting between them.